A single TCR beta chain is shown here with its context. What it binds is unknown. Researchers collected over 2 ml of blood per donor. Whole blood served as the source of total RNA, and no T cell sorting took place. Molecular identifiers with 6-nucleotide sample barcodes were added during cDNA synthesis via template switching. TCRdb processed the 5' RACE reads again and assigns one entry to each CDR3 protein, with no DNA. This table lists about 300,000 distinct CDR3 sequences. The data derive from a study of monozygotic twins with inflammatory bowel disease. Study findings and constraints: Clonotype overlap with others was lower in IBD patients than in healthy twins, a difference that was greatest with disease activity.

CDR3 length equals 15 residues. This sequence joins TRBV12-3 or TRBV12-4 and TRBJ2-1; TCRdb lists TRBD2, though no DNA is available to test this call. The sequence was collected from a human donor with ulcerative colitis or Crohn's disease, or a healthy co-twin of an affected twin (not recorded which). Sample: blood. The CDR3 is CASTLAGSSYNEQFF.